These 32 T cell receptor beta chains came from one sample sequenced in a study of control samples from healthy donors and cancer patients. The method was immunoSEQ multiplex PCR; TCRdb's version includes in-frame clones alone and lacks a portion of them. Of 100,000 to 150,000 clones in the sample, about nine tenths were seen once. The sample comprised blood. The receptors originated from a man younger than 35 in good health.

The chain combines TRBV19 with TRBJ2-5; D may be TRBD1 (6 bases). The CDR3 length is 14 residues. The V gene's germline CDR1 is LNHDA and CDR2 SQIVND (reference sequence). V was shortened by 5 bases and J by 4 bases, with 14 bases between the two germline ends. CDR3 sequence: CASSPGTIGETQYF. CDR3 in DNA: TGTGCCAGTAGTCCCGGGACAATAGGAGAGACCCAGTACTTC.

The chain employs TRBV6-2 or TRBV6-3 and TRBJ2-1; D not certain. The V gene's germline CDR1 is MNHEY and CDR2 SVGEGT. V was trimmed by 3 bases and J by 7 bases, leaving 4 bases between them. The CDR3 has 11 amino acids. In DNA form, the CDR3 reads TGTGCCAGCAGTTATAGGAATGAGCAGTTCTTC. Translated: CASSYRNEQFF.

This sequence joins TRBV5-1 and TRBJ1-1; 7 bases agree with TRBD1. Trimming removed 4 bases from V and 4 bases from J; junction bases left unmatched: 7. Germline lookup yields CDR1 SGHRS and CDR2 YFSETQ. The CDR3 has 14 amino acids. CDR3 sequence (DNA): TGCGCCAGCAGCCGCGGACAGGAGAGCACTGAAGCTTTCTTT. This gives the protein CASSRGQESTEAFF.

The V call is TRBV6-5, the J call TRBJ1-5; TRBD1 is a possible D gene (5 bases). CDR1 is MNHEY, CDR2 SVGAGI, per germline. The ends were cut back, 6 bases at V and 7 bases at J, with 10 bases in the middle. CDR3 size: 12 residues. The CDR3 sequence is CASREGNQPQHF. The CDR3 DNA reads TGTGCCAGCAGAGAGGGGAACCAGCCCCAGCATTTT.

The gene calls are TRBV2 and TRBJ1-2; TRBD1 matches at 9 bases. The junction had 4 bases not matched to a gene; V was cut back by 6 bases and J by 5 bases. CDR3 length equals 13 residues. Germline loops: CDR1 SNHLY, CDR2 FYNNEI. This chain's CDR3 is CASRPGQGYGYTF. The CDR3, as DNA: TGTGCCAGCAGACCGGGACAGGGTTATGGCTACACCTTC.

This clone has more than one count but fewer than ten. In DNA, the CDR3 is TGTGCCAGCAGCTTCGGGACTAGTAGGGACAATGAGCAGTTCTTC. It codes for CASSFGTSRDNEQFF. The chain links TRBV7-9 to TRBJ2-1; TRBD2 matches at 8 bases. CDR3 length: 15 amino acids. The germline V gene encodes CDR1 SEHNR and CDR2 FQNEAQ (reference sequence). Trimming at V came to 3 bases and at J to 5 bases, leaving 6 bases not matched to a gene.

V gene TRBV5-1 combines with J gene TRBJ2-3; possibly TRBD1 for D (6 bases). Germline V CDR1 and CDR2: SGHRS, YFSETQ. V gave up 0 bases and J gave up 2 bases, with 16 bases separating them. The CDR3 length is 17 residues. The CDR3 DNA sequence: TGCGCCAGCAGCTTGGGACAGGTTGGCACTATCACAGATACGCAGTATTTT. The encoded protein is CASSLGQVGTITDTQYF.

The chain links TRBV19 to TRBJ2-3; 9 nucleotides line up with TRBD2. The V and J ends lost 4 bases and 2 bases, in that order; junction bases with no gene match: 7. CDR1 LNHDA and CDR2 SQIVND come from the germline V gene (reference sequence). The CDR3 is 16 residues long. CDR3 sequence reads: CASSKTSGSFTDTQYF. Here the CDR3 DNA reads TGTGCCAGTAGTAAGACTAGCGGATCATTCACAGATACGCAGTATTTT.

This clone was seen a few times. The chain employs TRBV5-4 and TRBJ1-5; D is perhaps TRBD1 (5 bases). The ends were cut back, 4 bases at V and 7 bases at J, with 12 bases in the middle. Germline CDR1 and CDR2: SGHNT and YYREEE (reference sequence). This CDR3 spans 13 amino acids. The CDR3 protein is CASSPGPGQPQHF. DNA for the CDR3: TGTGCCAGCAGCCCGGGGCCAGGGCAGCCCCAGCATTTT.

V gene TRBV3-1 (or the pseudogene TRBV3-2) combines with J gene TRBJ1-4, with a tentative D call TRBD1 (6 bases). Germline values: CDR1 LGHDT, CDR2 YNNKEL (reference sequence). The CDR3 consists of 18 residues. The V and J ends lost 0 bases and 4 bases respectively, with 18 bases between them. CDR3 in DNA: TGTGCCAGCAGCCAAGAATGGGGGCCGGGGAGAGGTAATGAAAAACTGTTTTTT. It is translated as CASSQEWGPGRGNEKLFF.

V and J are TRBV6-5 and TRBJ2-1; perhaps TRBD1 as D (6 bases). Germline V gene sequence: CDR1 MNHEY, CDR2 SVGAGI. V dropped 2 bases and J dropped 2 bases, with 13 bases sitting between them. The CDR3 extends over 16 amino acids. The CDR3 protein is CASSYALGDTYNEQFF. In DNA, the CDR3 is TGTGCCAGCAGTTACGCCCTAGGGGACACCTACAATGAGCAGTTCTTC.

This sequence joins TRBV15 and TRBJ1-3; D not resolved. Per germline, CDR1 LNHNV and CDR2 YYDKDF (reference sequence). V lost 0 bases, J lost 4 bases, and 7 bases lay in between. This CDR3 has 14 residues. The CDR3 nucleotides are TGTGCCACCAGCAGAGATGAATCAGGAAACACCATATATTTT. Translation: CATSRDESGNTIYF.

J is TRBJ1-4 and V is TRBV12-3 or TRBV12-4; no clear D gene. V lost 6 bases and J 9 bases, leaving 14 bases between the germline ends. The CDR3 sequence is 13 residues long. CDR3 sequence (DNA): TGTGCCAGCAGGGACCAGTTACGGCAAAAACTGTTTTTT. Translation gives CASRDQLRQKLFF.

This chain connects TRBV7-3 to TRBJ2-3; 11 bases are shared with TRBD2. J gave up 3 bases and V 4 bases, and 3 bases lay outside the gene matches. Germline CDR1 is SGHTA and CDR2 is FQGTGA. The length of the CDR3 is 15 residues. CDR3: CASSSSGRLTDTQYF. CDR3 in DNA: TGTGCCAGCAGCTCTAGCGGGAGGCTAACAGATACGCAGTATTTT.

The rearrangement uses TRBV27 and TRBJ1-5, with D possibly matching TRBD1 (5 bases). In germline, CDR1 is MNHEY, CDR2 SMNVEV (reference sequence). This CDR3 has 15 residues. The V end was cut by 2 bases, the J end by 0 bases, with 8 bases between. CDR3 sequence (DNA): TGTGCCAGCAGTTTACAGGGTTATAGCAATCAGCCCCAGCATTTT. Amino acid sequence: CASSLQGYSNQPQHF.

The gene calls are TRBV10-3 and TRBJ1-1; D is ambiguous. The CDR3 covers 15 residues. V was clipped by 4 bases and J by 4 bases, with 16 bases between them. Germline CDR1 ENHRY, CDR2 SYGVKD. This chain's CDR3 is CAISGMADTLTEAFF. As DNA, the CDR3 is TGTGCCATCAGTGGAATGGCGGATACACTCACTGAAGCTTTCTTT.

V usage is TRBV6-1 and J usage is TRBJ2-5; 12 nucleotides line up with TRBD2. The germline V gene has CDR1 MNHNS and CDR2 SASEGT. With V trimmed by 3 bases and J by 9 bases, 14 bases remained unmatched. The length of the CDR3 is 17 residues. For the CDR3, the DNA is TGTGCCAGCAGTGATCTCTCACTAGCGGGGGGTCCGACACCCCAGTACTTC. Encoded protein: CASSDLSLAGGPTPQYF.

The rearrangement uses TRBV2 and TRBJ2-4, with no clear D. This CDR3 comprises 12 residues. Looked up from germline, CDR1 is SNHLY and CDR2 is FYNNEI. V shed 3 bases and J shed 7 bases, with 7 bases lying between them. The CDR3 protein is CASSEQRNIQYF. DNA for the CDR3: TGTGCCAGCAGTGAGCAGAGGAACATTCAGTACTTC.

V is TRBV28 and J is TRBJ1-5; TRBD1 might be the D (5 bases). The CDR3 runs to 15 residues. Deletions cut 10 bases from V and 10 bases from J, with 26 bases between. CDR1 MDHEN and CDR2 SYDVKM come from the germline V gene. The CDR3 DNA follows: TGTGCCACCACGGAGGGCCAGGGACTCTTTGAACCCCAGCATTTT. It translates to CATTEGQGLFEPQHF. Complete variable domain (other parts from reference TRBV28 and TRBJ1-5): DVKVTQSSRYLVKRTGEKVFLECVQDMDHENMFWYRQDPGLGLRLIYFSYDVKMKEKGDIPEGYSVSREKKERFSLILESASTNQTSMYLCATTEGQGLFEPQHFGDGTRLSIL.

The chain employs TRBV24-1 and TRBJ2-5; 11 bases agree with TRBD2. The germline gives CDR1 KGHDR, CDR2 SFDVKD. V shed 0 bases and J 4 bases; nucleotides not matched to a gene: 0. The CDR3 contains 15 residues. The CDR3, as DNA: TGTGCCACCAGTGATTTGACTAGCGGGAGAGAGACCCAGTACTTC. Translation: CATSDLTSGRETQYF.

This clone was recorded once. This rearrangement joins TRBV5-1 to TRBJ2-3, with 7 nucleotides matching TRBD2. The V gene's germline CDR1 is SGHRS and CDR2 YFSETQ. The V segment lost 3 bases and the J segment 0 bases; nucleotides outside the gene matches: 1. CDR3 length: 14 amino acids. The CDR3 region is CASSSAGSTDTQYF. The CDR3 nucleotides are TGCGCCAGCAGCTCAGCGGGGAGCACAGATACGCAGTATTTT.

The chain combines TRBV19 with TRBJ1-5, with a weak D call TRBD1 (6 bases). Germline V gene lookup returns CDR1 LNHDA and CDR2 SQIVND (reference sequence). V lost 3 bases to trimming and J lost 4 bases, with 19 bases between them. The CDR3 is made up of 17 amino acids. This CDR3 reads CASSIRHTGQKNQPQHF. The CDR3 DNA follows: TGTGCCAGTAGTATTCGCCATACAGGACAGAAGAATCAGCCCCAGCATTTT.

The chain combines TRBV6-6 with TRBJ1-1; a possible D gene is TRBD1 (5 bases). The germline V and J ends were trimmed by 6 bases and 1 base, with 12 bases remaining between them. Germline loops: CDR1 MNHNY, CDR2 SVGAGI (reference sequence). This CDR3 region has 14 residues. CDR3 nucleotides: TGTGCCAGCAGGCGCGACAGAGAGAACACTGAAGCTTTCTTT. It specifies CASRRDRENTEAFF.

The chain couples TRBV10-3 to TRBJ1-2; 8 bases line up with TRBD1. After removal of 2 bases from V and 5 bases from J, the junction contained 4 bases not matched to a gene. The CDR3 totals 14 residues. Germline loops: CDR1 ENHRY, CDR2 SYGVKD. The CDR3 bases are TGTGCCATCAGTGAGAGGACAGGGCTTTATGGCTACACCTTC. Its protein is CAISERTGLYGYTF.

The gene calls are TRBV15 and TRBJ1-6; TRBD1 might be the D (6 bases). This CDR3 is 18 amino acids long. Per germline, CDR1 LNHNV and CDR2 YYDKDF (reference sequence). V dropped 0 bases and J dropped 7 bases, with 19 bases sitting between them. CDR3 region: CATSRDFVGARVNSPLHF. Here the CDR3 DNA reads TGTGCCACCAGCAGAGATTTCGTGGGGGCGCGGGTAAATTCACCCCTCCACTTT.

V usage is TRBV5-1 and J usage is TRBJ2-5; D possibly matches TRBD1 or TRBD2 (5 bases each). Trimming shortened V by 7 bases and J by 4 bases, and 11 bases separated the two germline ends. Germline loops: CDR1 SGHRS, CDR2 YFSETQ. This CDR3 contains 12 residues. The CDR3 spells CASQRGSETQYF. DNA for the CDR3: TGCGCCAGCCAACGGGGCTCAGAGACCCAGTACTTC.

This sequence joins TRBV27 and TRBJ2-3; 13 nucleotides match TRBD2. The CDR3 is made up of 17 amino acids. CDR1 is MNHEY, CDR2 SMNVEV, per germline (reference sequence). J was trimmed by 4 bases and V by 6 bases; bases with no gene match: 10. The CDR3 DNA follows: TGTGCCAGCAGCCGGGGGACTAGCGGGGTTTTGTCAGATACGCAGTATTTT. Amino acids: CASSRGTSGVLSDTQYF.

CDR3 residues: CASSQSGRNTEAFF. Written as DNA, the CDR3 is TGTGCCAGCAGCCAATCAGGCAGGAACACTGAAGCTTTCTTT. The chain joins TRBV16 to TRBJ1-1; D remains ambiguous. Germline assignment: CDR1 KGHSY and CDR2 FQNENV. Deletions cut 0 bases from V and 1 base from J, with 6 bases between. This CDR3 has 14 amino acids. Supplemented by reference TRBV16 and TRBJ1-1, the full variable domain reads GEEVAQTPKHLVRGEGQKAKLYCAPIKGHSYVFWYQQVLKNEFKFLISFQNENVFDETGMPKERFSAKCLPNSPCSLEIQATKLEDSAVYFCASSQSGRNTEAFFGQGTRLTVV.

The chain uses TRBV10-3 and TRBJ1-2; D is possibly TRBD1 (5 bases). V lost 1 base and J lost 8, with 8 bases in between. Per the germline V gene, CDR1 is ENHRY and CDR2 is SYGVKD. The CDR3 runs to 12 residues. For the CDR3, the DNA is TGTGCCATCAGTGAGTTGCGGGGCGGCTACACCTTC. It translates to CAISELRGGYTF.

V and J are TRBV7-2 and TRBJ1-5; 7 bases align to TRBD1. Germline lookup yields CDR1 SGHTA and CDR2 FQGNSA. Trimming took 3 bases from V and 5 from J; bases not matched to a gene: 13. This CDR3 comprises 17 residues. For the CDR3, the DNA is TGTGCCAGCAGCTTGTACAGGGGCTCTCGGCCAGATCAGCCCCAGCATTTT. It translates to CASSLYRGSRPDQPQHF.

The chain carries TRBV7-9 and TRBJ2-5; no firm D call. CDR3 length: 13 amino acids. Trimming left V 3 bases short and J 5 bases short, with 10 bases between. From germline, CDR1 is SEHNR and CDR2 FQNEAQ (reference sequence). CDR3 sequence (DNA): TGTGCCAGCAGCTTTCAGCCCGGGGAGACCCAGTACTTC. Translating gives CASSFQPGETQYF.

The CDR3 bases are TGTGCCGTCCAGGAAGAACAGGGGGCCAGGAACACTGAAGCTTTCTTT. Encoded protein: CAVQEEQGARNTEAFF. The chain combines TRBV10-3 with TRBJ1-1; 9 nucleotides agree with TRBD1. Unmatched junction bases numbered 14, after V lost 11 bases and J lost 1 base. Germline CDR1 ENHRY, CDR2 SYGVKD. The CDR3 is 16 amino acids.